Given below is one T cell receptor beta chain in context. This clonotype was picked up a small number of times. What antigen it recognizes has not been identified. No clone much larger than this one lies a single base away; base qualities are absent. This sample was included in a study of blood T cells in healthy people across ages (dated by TCRdb to between 2015 and 2016). Regarding the complete study: In model experiments, roughly one uniquely barcoded TCR beta cDNA molecule per two T cells was captured by template switching. To track age-related changes in TCR beta repertoire diversity, the study relied on deep sequencing normalized with unique cDNA molecular identifiers. Donors were grouped into four age groups: young (average roughly 16 years), middle-aged (roughly 38), aged (around 62) and long-lived (approximately 75). Donors of different ages were randomly distributed across sequencing lanes to avoid experimental bias. The study analyzed two additional independent replicas of 1 million unique cDNA reads from the same blood draw for two donors, one aged 18 to 30 and one aged 80 or older.

The library was built by means of 5' RACE. Sequencing relied on an Illumina HiSeq 2500. A second about 7 to 11 cycle PCR used a sample-barcoded 5' primer and a J-beta primer mix. A unique molecular identifier was introduced onto each TCR beta cDNA molecule by a template-switch 5' adaptor carrying 12 random nucleotides. At least 2.5 million CDR3-containing paired-end reads were obtained from each sample. First-strand cDNA synthesis was performed from all RNA using the Mint cDNA synthesis kit, with priming by a TRBC-specific oligonucleotide. Following uracil-DNA glycosylase treatment, a first 18-cycle PCR with universal primers M1SS and BC2_uni_R was performed on all cDNA. From the authors' description of their analysis: Each sample was normalized by randomly selecting 1 million high-quality reads, each carrying a distinct molecular identifier. Reads sharing molecular identifiers were discarded rather than binned into consensus sequences. MiTCR, run with a Q25 quality threshold and the strictest error-elimination algorithm, handled CDR3 identification, clonotype clustering and error correction. A nonparametric unseen species model with Euler transformation was used to estimate a lower bound on total TCR beta diversity. TCRdb reworked the public reads: Q25 trimming with fastp, MiXCR clone assembly, productive beta chains retained. All rows with the same CDR3 protein become a single entry with the most common DNA and genes. The V and J calls and clone size come from TCRdb's table, not from the authors' own analysis. Recorded for this sample are 850,000 to 1,100,000 distinct CDR3 sequences; roughly two fifths of them occurred a single time. Roughly 13% of the sample belongs to the ten largest clones.

Reading from cysteine to phenylalanine, the CDR3 counts 14 amino acids. The retained sequence is limited to the CDR3, 42 bases, with the frame set at the first base. From the germline V gene (reference sequence), CDR1 is SGHKS and CDR2 is YYEKEE. V loses 0 bases, J loses 3 bases, and the germline ends lie 7 bases apart. The donors were 40 or so Caucasian individuals from Russia, aged roughly 6 to 100 years, who were systemically healthy. Each donor gave about 11 milliliters of peripheral blood, drawn into EDTA-treated Vacutainer tubes. PBMCs were isolated by Ficoll-Paque density-gradient centrifugation, with at least 6 million obtained per sample. Trizol reagent was used to extract total RNA from PBMCs, with at least 6 micrograms per sample. For every donor, an aliquot of PBMCs went through flow cytometry to measure the percentages of naive CD45RAhigh/CD27high T cells. Results and caveats for the whole study, not just this receptor: Compared with the aged group, the long-lived group had more naive CD4+ T cells, fewer expanded clones and increased TCR diversity, a pattern suggesting age selection. Estimates of total diversity from one million sequenced T cells were regarded as lower bounds and underestimates. Observed TCR beta diversity per million T cells fell roughly linearly with age, and a significant reduction was already apparent by age about 36. A strong correlation was found between observed TCR beta diversity and the percentage of naive T cells measured by flow cytometry. Because the CMV infection status of the donors was unknown, age-related changes in expanded clonotypes may potentially have been confounded. Because profiling used bulk unsorted PBMCs, naive and antigen-experienced compartments could not be compared conclusively.

This receptor chain uses TRBV5-5 and TRBJ1-5; there is no confident call for the D gene. Sequenced input: blood. This TCR was recovered from a man between 18 and 29 years old in good health. Read as DNA, the sequence is TGTGCCAGCAGCTTGGGGCCATTCAATCAGCCCCAGCATTTT. Translated, this gives CASSLGPFNQPQHF.